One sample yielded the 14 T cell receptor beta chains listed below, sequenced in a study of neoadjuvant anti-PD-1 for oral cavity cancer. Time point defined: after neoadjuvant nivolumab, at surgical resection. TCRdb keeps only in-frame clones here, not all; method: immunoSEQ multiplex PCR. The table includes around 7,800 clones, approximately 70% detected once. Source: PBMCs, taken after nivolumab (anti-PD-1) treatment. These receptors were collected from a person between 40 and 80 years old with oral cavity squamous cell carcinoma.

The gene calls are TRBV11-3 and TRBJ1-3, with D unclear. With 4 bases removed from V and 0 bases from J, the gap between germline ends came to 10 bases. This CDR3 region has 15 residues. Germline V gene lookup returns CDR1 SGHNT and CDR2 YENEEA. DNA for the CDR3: TGTGCCAGCAGCTCCCGGGCCGACTCTGGAAACACCATATATTTT. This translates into CASSSRADSGNTIYF.

The CDR3: CASSEPGYTEAFF. For the CDR3, the DNA is TGCGCCAGCAGTGAGCCGGGGTACACTGAAGCTTTCTTT. The V and J genes are TRBV10-1 and TRBJ1-1; D unresolved. The CDR3 loop spans 13 amino acids. CDR1 WNHNN and CDR2 SYGVQD come from the germline V gene (reference sequence). The V gene lost 2 bases and the J gene lost 3 bases, with 7 bases spanning the gap.

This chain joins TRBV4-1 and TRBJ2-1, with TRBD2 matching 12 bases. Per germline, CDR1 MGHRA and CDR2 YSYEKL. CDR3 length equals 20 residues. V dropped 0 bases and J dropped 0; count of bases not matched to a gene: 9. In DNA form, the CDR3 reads TGCGCCAGCAGCCAAGAGCCTTTTACTAGCGGGGGGAGCTCCTACAATGAGCAGTTCTTC. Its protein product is CASSQEPFTSGGSSYNEQFF.

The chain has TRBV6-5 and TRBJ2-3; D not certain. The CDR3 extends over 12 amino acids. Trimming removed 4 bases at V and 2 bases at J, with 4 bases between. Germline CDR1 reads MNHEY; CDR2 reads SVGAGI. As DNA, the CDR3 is TGTGCCAGCAGTTCCACCACAGATACGCAGTATTTT. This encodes CASSSTTDTQYF.

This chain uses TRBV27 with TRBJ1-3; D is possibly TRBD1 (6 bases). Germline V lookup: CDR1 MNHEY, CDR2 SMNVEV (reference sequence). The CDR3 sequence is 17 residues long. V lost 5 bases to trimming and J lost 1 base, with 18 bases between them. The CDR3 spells CASSRTPSGVSGNTIYF. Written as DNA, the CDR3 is TGTGCCAGCAGTCGAACGCCATCAGGGGTATCTGGAAACACCATATATTTT.

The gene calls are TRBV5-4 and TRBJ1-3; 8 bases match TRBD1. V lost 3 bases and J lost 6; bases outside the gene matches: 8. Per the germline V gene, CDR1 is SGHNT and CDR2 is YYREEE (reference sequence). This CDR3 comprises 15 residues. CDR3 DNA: TGTGCCAGCAGCTCTGGACAGGGAAGGTCAAACACCATATATTTT. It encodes CASSSGQGRSNTIYF.

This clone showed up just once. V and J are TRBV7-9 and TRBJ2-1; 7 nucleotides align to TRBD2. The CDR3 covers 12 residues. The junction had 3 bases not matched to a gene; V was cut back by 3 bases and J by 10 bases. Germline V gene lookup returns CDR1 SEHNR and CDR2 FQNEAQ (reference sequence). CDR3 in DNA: TGTGCCAGCAGCTTGGGGAGGGGCGAGCAGTTCTTC. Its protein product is CASSLGRGEQFF.

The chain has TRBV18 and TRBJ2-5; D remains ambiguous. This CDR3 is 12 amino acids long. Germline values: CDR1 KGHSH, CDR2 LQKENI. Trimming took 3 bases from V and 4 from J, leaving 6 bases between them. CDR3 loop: CASSPAGETQYF. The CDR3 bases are TGTGCCAGCTCACCGGCAGGAGAGACCCAGTACTTC. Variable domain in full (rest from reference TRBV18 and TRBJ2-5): NAGVMQNPRHLVRRRGQEARLRCSPMKGHSHVYWYRQLPEEGLKFMVYLQKENIIDESGMPKERFSAEFPKEGPSILRIQQVVRGDSAAYFCASSPAGETQYFGPGTRLLVL.

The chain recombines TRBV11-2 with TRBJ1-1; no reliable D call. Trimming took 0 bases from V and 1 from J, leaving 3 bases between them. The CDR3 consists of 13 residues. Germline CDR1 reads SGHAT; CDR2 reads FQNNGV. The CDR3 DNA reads TGTGCCAGCAGCTTAGACAGGAACACTGAAGCTTTCTTT. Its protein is CASSLDRNTEAFF.

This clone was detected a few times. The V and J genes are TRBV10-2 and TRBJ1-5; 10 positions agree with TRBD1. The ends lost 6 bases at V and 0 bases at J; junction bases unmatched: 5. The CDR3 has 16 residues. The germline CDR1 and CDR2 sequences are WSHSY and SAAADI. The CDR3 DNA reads TGCGCCAGCAGGGGGACAGGGGTTGGTAGCAATCAGCCCCAGCATTTT. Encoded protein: CASRGTGVGSNQPQHF.

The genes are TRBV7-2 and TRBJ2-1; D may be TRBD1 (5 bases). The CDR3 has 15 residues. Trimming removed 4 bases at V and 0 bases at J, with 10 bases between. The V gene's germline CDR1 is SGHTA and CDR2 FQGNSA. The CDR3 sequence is CASSSQASSYNEQFF. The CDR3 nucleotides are TGTGCCAGCAGCTCACAGGCGAGCTCCTACAATGAGCAGTTCTTC. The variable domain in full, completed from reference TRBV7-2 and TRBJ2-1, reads GAGVSQSPSNKVTEKGKDVELRCDPISGHTALYWYRQSLGQGLEFLIYFQGNSAPDKSGLPSDRFSAERTGGSVSTLTIQRTQQEDSAVYLCASSSQASSYNEQFFGPGTRLTVL.

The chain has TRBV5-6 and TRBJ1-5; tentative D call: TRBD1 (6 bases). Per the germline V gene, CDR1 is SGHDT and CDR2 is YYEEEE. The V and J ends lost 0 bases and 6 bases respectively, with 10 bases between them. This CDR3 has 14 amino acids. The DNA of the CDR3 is TGTGCCAGCAGCTTGGCGACAGGAGGTCAGCCCCAGCATTTT. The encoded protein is CASSLATGGQPQHF.

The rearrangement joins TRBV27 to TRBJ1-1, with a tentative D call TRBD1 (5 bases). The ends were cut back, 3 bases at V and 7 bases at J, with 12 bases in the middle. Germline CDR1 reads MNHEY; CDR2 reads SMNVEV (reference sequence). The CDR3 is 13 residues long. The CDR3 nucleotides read TGTGCCAGCAGTTTGGTTGGGGCATATGAAGCTTTCTTT. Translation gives CASSLVGAYEAFF.

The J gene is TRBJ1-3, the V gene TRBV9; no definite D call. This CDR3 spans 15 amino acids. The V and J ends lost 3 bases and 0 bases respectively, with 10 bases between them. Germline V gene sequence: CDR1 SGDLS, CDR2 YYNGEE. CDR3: CASSAARASGNTIYF. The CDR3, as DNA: TGTGCCAGCAGCGCCGCCCGTGCCTCTGGAAACACCATATATTTT.